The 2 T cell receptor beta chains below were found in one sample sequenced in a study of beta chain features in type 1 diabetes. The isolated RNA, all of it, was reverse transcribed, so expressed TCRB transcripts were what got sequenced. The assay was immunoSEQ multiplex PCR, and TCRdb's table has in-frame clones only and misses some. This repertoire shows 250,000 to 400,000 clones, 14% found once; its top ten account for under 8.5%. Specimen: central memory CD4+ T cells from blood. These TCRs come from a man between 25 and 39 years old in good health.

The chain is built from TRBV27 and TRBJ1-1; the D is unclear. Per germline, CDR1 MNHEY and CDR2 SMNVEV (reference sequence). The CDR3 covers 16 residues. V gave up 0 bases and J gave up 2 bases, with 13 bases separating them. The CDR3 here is CASSLSISKTNTEAFF. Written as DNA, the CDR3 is TGTGCCAGCAGTTTATCGATTAGTAAGACAAACACTGAAGCTTTCTTT.

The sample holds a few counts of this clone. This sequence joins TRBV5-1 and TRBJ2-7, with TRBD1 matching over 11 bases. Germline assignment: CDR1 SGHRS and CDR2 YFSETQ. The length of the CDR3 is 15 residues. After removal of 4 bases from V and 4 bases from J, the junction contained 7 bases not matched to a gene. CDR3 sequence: CASSPDRGRWYEQYF. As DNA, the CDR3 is TGCGCCAGCAGCCCGGACAGGGGGCGTTGGTACGAGCAGTACTTC.